This passage covers 18 T cell receptor beta chains from one sample sequenced in a study of naive and memory T cell subsets. Two oligonucleotides, mixed equimolar, formed the beta constant-region primer covering TRBC1 and TRBC2. MiXCR, applied by TCRdb to the UMI-ligation and nested PCR reads, yields one record per CDR3 protein. Of about 150,000 distinct CDR3 sequences listed, approximately 15% are singletons. The sample was naive CD4+ T cells from blood. The receptors originated from a human donor in good health.

The V call is TRBV3-1, the J call TRBJ1-1; D ambiguous. The germline V gene encodes CDR1 LGHDT and CDR2 YNNKEL (reference sequence). V lost 2 bases and J 0 bases, leaving 7 bases between the germline ends. The length of the CDR3 is 14 residues. DNA for the CDR3: TGTGCCAGCAGCCAATATCAGGTGAACACTGAAGCTTTCTTT. It yields the protein CASSQYQVNTEAFF.

The chain employs TRBV29-1 and TRBJ2-1; 9 bases fit TRBD2. Looked up from germline, CDR1 is SQVTM and CDR2 is ANQGSEA. V lost 3 bases, J lost 0 bases, and 9 bases stayed unmatched. The CDR3 length is 17 residues. CDR3 sequence reads: CSVDMTSGPYSYNEQFF. CDR3 in DNA: TGCAGCGTTGATATGACTAGCGGTCCGTACTCCTACAATGAGCAGTTCTTC.

This clonotype has only a few counts. The genes are TRBV7-2 and TRBJ1-5; D remains unclear. The CDR3 loop spans 13 amino acids. Per the germline V gene, CDR1 is SGHTA and CDR2 is FQGNSA. Deletions cut 4 bases from V and 3 bases from J, with 7 bases between. The CDR3 spells CASSSQANQPQHF. CDR3 nucleotide sequence: TGTGCCAGCAGCTCCCAAGCCAATCAGCCCCAGCATTTT.

The rearrangement links TRBV7-9 to TRBJ2-5, with 8 bases matching TRBD1. CDR3 size: 17 residues. The V gene's germline CDR1 is SEHNR and CDR2 FQNEAQ (reference sequence). V shed 0 bases, J shed 5 bases, and the junction held 11 bases outside the gene matches. CDR3 sequence (DNA): TGTGCCAGCAGCTTAGCTGGGAGACAGGGGATTTGGGAGACCCAGTACTTC. The encoded protein is CASSLAGRQGIWETQYF.

There are a few counts of this clonotype. The chain carries TRBV9 and TRBJ1-6, with a tentative D call TRBD1 (5 bases). Germline-derived CDR1 and CDR2 are SGDLS and YYNGEE. Trimming took off 3 bases at V and 13 bases at J, with 11 bases between the two ends. The CDR3 consists of 12 residues. CDR3: CASSAGQTPLHF. The CDR3 DNA is TGTGCCAGCAGCGCAGGGCAAACGCCCCTCCACTTT.

This clonotype appeared a few times. The rearrangement uses TRBV20-1 and TRBJ2-7; 10 bases are shared with TRBD2. Germline-derived CDR1 and CDR2 are DFQATT and SNEGSKA (reference sequence). This CDR3 spans 13 amino acids. V was pared by 7 bases and J by 3 bases, with 6 bases of the junction left unmatched. CDR3 sequence: CSVEREGDYEQYF. The CDR3, as DNA: TGCAGTGTGGAGCGGGAGGGGGACTACGAGCAGTACTTC.

This clonotype was seen many times. V gene TRBV5-1 combines with J gene TRBJ2-1; TRBD2 agrees at 9 bases. Germline trimming cut 1 base from V and 7 bases from J; bases unmatched to any gene: 18. The V gene's germline CDR1 is SGHRS and CDR2 YFSETQ. The CDR3 is 19 residues long. The CDR3 loop is CASSLISGSGTTVKNEQFF. CDR3 sequence (DNA): TGCGCCAGCAGCTTGATTAGCGGGAGCGGGACTACGGTGAAGAATGAGCAGTTCTTC.

The gene calls are TRBV2 and TRBJ2-7, with a possible D match to TRBD2 (6 bases). V was cut by 6 bases and J by 7 bases, with 16 bases left in between. CDR3 size: 13 residues. The germline gives CDR1 SNHLY, CDR2 FYNNEI. As DNA, the CDR3 is TGTGCCAGCAGGGCGGGGCTAGTCTCTGAGCAGTACTTC. Protein: CASRAGLVSEQYF.

The rearrangement links TRBV27 to TRBJ2-7; D tentatively reads TRBD1 or TRBD2 (5 bases each). This CDR3 region has 13 residues. CDR1 and CDR2 (germline): MNHEY, SMNVEV (reference sequence). V was clipped by 6 bases and J by 0 bases, with 9 bases between them. CDR3 sequence reads: CASSAGTSYEQYF. DNA of the CDR3: TGTGCCAGCAGCGCCGGGACCTCCTACGAGCAGTACTTC.

The genes are TRBV6-2 or TRBV6-3 and TRBJ2-7; D unresolved. The germline V gene has CDR1 MNHEY and CDR2 SVGEGT. V was shortened by 3 bases and J by 2 bases, with 11 bases between the two germline ends. The CDR3 is made up of 14 amino acids. CDR3 sequence reads: CASSYVAGTYEQYF. The DNA of the CDR3 is TGTGCCAGCAGTTATGTGGCAGGAACCTACGAGCAGTACTTC.

V usage is TRBV9 and J usage is TRBJ2-7, with 9 bases identical to TRBD1. Germline loops: CDR1 SGDLS, CDR2 YYNGEE. The CDR3 consists of 14 residues. The J segment lost 3 bases and the V segment lost 3 bases, leaving 4 bases of the junction unmatched. The CDR3 DNA follows: TGTGCCAGCAGCGCTCCGGGACAGGGCTACGAGCAGTACTTC. It codes for CASSAPGQGYEQYF. The complete variable domain, with remaining parts taken from reference TRBV9 and TRBJ2-7, reads DSGVTQTPKHLITATGQRVTLRCSPRSGDLSVYWYQQSLDQGLQFLIQYYNGEERAKGNILERFSAQQFPDLHSELNLSSLELGDSALYFCASSAPGQGYEQYFGPGTRLTVT.

This clonotype was seen repeatedly, ten times or more. The rearrangement joins TRBV29-1 to TRBJ2-5, with 7 bases fitting TRBD2. Trimming at V came to 7 bases and at J to 1 base, leaving 3 bases not matched to a gene. This CDR3 spans 12 amino acids. CDR1 and CDR2 from the germline V gene are SQVTM and ANQGSEA. CDR3 sequence reads: CSARTSQETQYF. The CDR3 DNA reads as TGCAGCGCCCGGACTAGCCAAGAGACCCAGTACTTC.

The chain carries TRBV20-1 and TRBJ2-7, with 9 bases identical to TRBD2. The CDR3 consists of 15 residues. V shed 5 bases and J 0 bases; nucleotides not matched to a gene: 8. Germline CDR1 is DFQATT and CDR2 is SNEGSKA (reference sequence). CDR3 amino acids: CSAWDDSGSSYEQYF. For the CDR3, the DNA is TGCAGTGCTTGGGACGATAGCGGGAGCTCCTACGAGCAGTACTTC.

This clonotype was seen once. V is TRBV12-3 or TRBV12-4 and J is TRBJ2-7, with no clear D. The CDR3 sequence is 14 residues long. V was pared by 3 bases and J by 4 bases, with 13 bases between. This chain's CDR3 is CASSFSVLRYEQYF. In DNA form, the CDR3 reads TGTGCCAGCAGTTTCTCGGTTCTGAGATACGAGCAGTACTTC.

This clonotype was found a few times. The rearrangement joins TRBV27 to TRBJ2-5; the D gene is possibly TRBD1 (6 bases). Trimming shortened V by 5 bases and J by 6 bases, and 13 bases separated the two germline ends. Germline V gene sequence: CDR1 MNHEY, CDR2 SMNVEV (reference sequence). The CDR3 spans 13 residues. The CDR3 DNA is TGTGCCAGCAGTCCGAGGGGGACGCAGACCCAGTACTTC. It specifies CASSPRGTQTQYF.

This chain joins TRBV10-1 and TRBJ2-7; 9 bases agree with TRBD1. CDR1 and CDR2 from the germline V gene are WNHNN and SYGVQD (reference sequence). V lost 2 bases and J lost 4; bases outside the gene matches: 0. This CDR3 contains 13 residues. CDR3 protein: CASSEGTGYEQYF. The CDR3 nucleotides read TGCGCCAGCAGTGAGGGGACAGGGTACGAGCAGTACTTC.

About this clonotype: An end of the junction differs from the germline gene, which may be a read error. The V and J genes are TRBV29-1 and TRBJ2-3, with TRBD2 matching over 8 bases. The CDR3 extends over 14 amino acids. Looked up from germline, CDR1 is SQVTM and CDR2 is ANQGSEA. CDR3 in amino acids: CSVESGGSIDTQYF. In DNA form, the CDR3 reads TGCAGCGTTGAATCGGGGGGGAGCATAGATACGCAGTATTTT.

The chain combines TRBV20-1 with TRBJ2-3, with D perhaps matching TRBD1 or TRBD2 (5 bases each). Germline loops: CDR1 DFQATT, CDR2 SNEGSKA (reference sequence). The CDR3 consists of 16 residues. Trimming left V 6 bases short and J 2 bases short, with 21 bases between. CDR3 protein: CSAVGAREGITDTQYF. The CDR3 DNA is TGCAGTGCCGTAGGGGCGAGGGAAGGGATCACAGATACGCAGTATTTT.